This passage covers 23 T cell receptor beta chains from one sample sequenced in a study of blood T cell repertoires in COVID-19. Assay used: immunoSEQ multiplex PCR; TCRdb lists only in-frame clones, some missing. The sample carries 75,000 or so clones, 80% to 85% recorded once. Sample: peripheral blood. The receptors here all came from a woman between 65 and 79 years old with acute or convalescent COVID-19.

The chain has TRBV6-5 and TRBJ2-7; TRBD2 matches 9 bases. Germline V gene lookup returns CDR1 MNHEY and CDR2 SVGAGI. CDR3 length: 14 residues. The V gene end was trimmed by 5 bases and the J gene end by 3 bases; junction bases not matched to a gene: 5. The CDR3 region is CASSTEREDYEQYF. CDR3 coding DNA: TGTGCCAGCAGTACGGAGCGGGAGGACTACGAGCAGTACTTC.

J is TRBJ1-1 and V is TRBV9; D possibly corresponds to TRBD1 (5 bases). The CDR3 covers 17 residues. Per the germline V gene, CDR1 is SGDLS and CDR2 is YYNGEE. V lost 1 base, J lost 0 bases, and 16 bases lay in between. The CDR3 sequence is CASSVLSGQGMNTEAFF. CDR3 nucleotides: TGTGCCAGCAGCGTACTATCAGGGCAGGGCATGAACACTGAAGCTTTCTTT.

This chain uses TRBV10-3 with TRBJ2-5, with 9 bases fitting TRBD1. Germline assignment: CDR1 ENHRY and CDR2 SYGVKD. The CDR3 length is 14 residues. Trimming took 3 bases from V and 5 from J; bases not matched to a gene: 4. The CDR3 nucleotides are TGTGCCATCAGTGAATACAGGGGGCATGAGACCCAGTACTTC. This encodes CAISEYRGHETQYF.

The chain recombines TRBV5-4 with TRBJ2-1; 11 bases match TRBD2. CDR1 and CDR2 from the germline V gene are SGHNT and YYREEE (reference sequence). The length of the CDR3 is 16 residues. V was pared by 4 bases and J by 0 bases, with 3 bases of the junction left unmatched. The CDR3 spells CASSGGLAASYNEQFF. CDR3 coding DNA: TGTGCCAGCAGCGGGGGACTAGCGGCCTCCTACAATGAGCAGTTCTTC.

The table lists this clone with a count of one. The chain combines TRBV7-9 with TRBJ1-1; TRBD1 might be the D (5 bases). Germline-derived CDR1 and CDR2 are SEHNR and FQNEAQ (reference sequence). The germline V and J ends were trimmed by 5 bases and 0 bases, with 19 bases remaining between them. The CDR3 runs to 17 residues. The DNA for the CDR3 is TGTGCCAGCAGCACGAAGACAGATGTACCCATGAACACTGAAGCTTTCTTT. It specifies CASSTKTDVPMNTEAFF.

This clone showed up just once. CDR3 protein: CASSLLGTGLTTNEKLFF. The CDR3 nucleotides read TGTGCCAGCAGCTTGTTAGGGACAGGACTTACAACTAATGAAAAACTGTTTTTT. V and J are TRBV5-6 and TRBJ1-4; 8 bases are shared with TRBD1. Germline V gives CDR1 SGHDT, CDR2 YYEEEE. Trimming removed 1 base from V and 0 bases from J; junction bases left unmatched: 8. The CDR3 has 18 amino acids.

The CDR3 nucleotides are TGTGCCAACTCTATAGCGGGAGACGGGGAGCTGTTTTTT. Translated: CANSIAGDGELFF. The chain couples TRBV6-5 to TRBJ2-2; TRBD2 aligns across 9 bases. CDR3 size: 13 residues. Germline V gene lookup returns CDR1 MNHEY and CDR2 SVGAGI. Trimming took 10 bases from V and 7 from J; bases not matched to a gene: 7.

The rearrangement joins TRBV7-7 to TRBJ1-1; TRBD1 agrees at 8 bases. Trimming took 5 bases from V and 9 from J; bases not matched to a gene: 8. The CDR3 runs to 13 residues. Germline assignment: CDR1 SSHAT and CDR2 FNYEAQ (reference sequence). CDR3 in amino acids: CASSQGQGRKAFF. Written as DNA, the CDR3 is TGTGCCAGCAGCCAAGGACAGGGACGTAAAGCTTTCTTT.

The rearrangement uses TRBV28 and TRBJ2-1, with 9 positions matching TRBD2. V was pared by 2 bases and J by 9 bases, with 8 bases of the junction left unmatched. Germline CDR1 MDHEN, CDR2 SYDVKM. The CDR3 runs to 15 residues. CDR3 nucleotides: TGTGCCAGCAGTTTACCCCCGACTAGCGGACTTGAGCAGTTCTTC. It yields the protein CASSLPPTSGLEQFF.

The V call is TRBV6-5, the J call TRBJ2-7; unclear D gene. Trimming removed 4 bases from V and 2 bases from J, with 15 bases in between. The germline gives CDR1 MNHEY, CDR2 SVGAGI. The CDR3 totals 15 residues. CDR3 coding DNA: TGTGCCAGCAGTTCGAGGAAGACGGTTACCTACGAGCAGTACTTC. This encodes CASSSRKTVTYEQYF.

This clone was found once. The chain joins TRBV3-1 (or the pseudogene TRBV3-2) to TRBJ2-4, with D perhaps matching TRBD2 (7 bases). V was pared by 4 bases and J by 5 bases, with 12 bases between. Germline CDR1 and CDR2: LGHDT and YNNKEL (reference sequence). This CDR3 comprises 14 residues. CDR3 region: CASSLGGLENIQYF. CDR3 sequence (DNA): TGTGCCAGCAGCCTCGGGGGGCTAGAAAACATTCAGTACTTC.

This sequence joins TRBV2 and TRBJ2-2; 7 bases are a match to TRBD1. Germline CDR1 is SNHLY and CDR2 is FYNNEI. There are 17 residues in the CDR3. Trimming took 10 bases from V and 4 from J; bases not matched to a gene: 18. This chain's CDR3 is CATSKEGAGLGTGELFF. In DNA form, the CDR3 reads TGTGCCACCTCGAAAGAGGGGGCAGGGTTGGGCACCGGGGAGCTGTTTTTT.

This rearrangement joins TRBV27 to TRBJ1-1, with a tentative D call TRBD1 (6 bases). Germline loops: CDR1 MNHEY, CDR2 SMNVEV (reference sequence). This CDR3 is 14 amino acids long. V lost 6 bases and J lost 3, with 14 bases in between. The CDR3 loop reads CASSPTGSYTEAFF. DNA of the CDR3: TGTGCCAGCAGCCCTACAGGGAGTTACACTGAAGCTTTCTTT.

This chain uses TRBV12-3 or TRBV12-4 with TRBJ2-7; no clear D gene. Trimming took 5 bases from V and 3 from J, leaving 8 bases between them. This CDR3 spans 12 amino acids. For the CDR3, the DNA is TGTGCCAGCAGTCTCAACAACTACGAGCAGTACTTC. Translation gives CASSLNNYEQYF.

V usage is TRBV9 and J usage is TRBJ2-3; TRBD2 is a possible D gene (5 bases). The CDR3 totals 15 residues. Trimming stripped 0 bases from V and 1 base from J, with 9 bases between. CDR1 and CDR2 from the germline V gene are SGDLS and YYNGEE. In DNA form, the CDR3 reads TGTGCCAGCAGCGTAGCGGGATTGGGCACAGATACGCAGTATTTT. This sequence encodes CASSVAGLGTDTQYF.

CDR3 loop: CASAGLIGTGELFF. DNA for the CDR3: TGCGCCAGCGCCGGACTCATAGGTACCGGGGAGCTGTTTTTT. The J gene is TRBJ2-2, the V gene TRBV5-1; possible D gene TRBD2, 5 bases. Germline V gives CDR1 SGHRS, CDR2 YFSETQ. Between the trimmed V and J ends, which lost 7 bases and 5 bases, there was a span of 15 bases. The CDR3 runs to 14 residues.

This chain connects TRBV19 to TRBJ2-7, with D possibly TRBD1 on 6 matching bases. The CDR3 runs 14 residues. Looked up from germline, CDR1 is LNHDA and CDR2 is SQIVND (reference sequence). The ends were cut back, 6 bases at V and 3 bases at J, with 15 bases in the middle. CDR3 residues: CASSQTRQDYEQYF. Here the CDR3 DNA reads TGTGCCAGTAGCCAAACTCGACAGGACTACGAGCAGTACTTC.

The gene calls are TRBV3-1 (or the pseudogene TRBV3-2) and TRBJ2-7; TRBD2 agrees at 10 bases. Trimming at V came to 1 base and at J to 3 bases, leaving 0 bases not matched to a gene. CDR3 size: 14 residues. In germline, CDR1 is LGHDT, CDR2 YNNKEL (reference sequence). The CDR3 reads CASSQGTSGYEQYF. CDR3 nucleotides: TGTGCCAGCAGCCAAGGGACTAGCGGCTACGAGCAGTACTTC.

This CDR3 reads CASSSLNQPQHF. CDR3 nucleotide sequence: TGTGCCAGCAGTTCCCTAAATCAGCCCCAGCATTTT. This chain connects TRBV6-5 to TRBJ1-5; D not resolved. Per germline, CDR1 MNHEY and CDR2 SVGAGI. The CDR3 is 12 amino acids. The V end lost 4 bases, the J end lost 4 bases, and 5 bases lay between the germline ends.

The V gene is TRBV5-1, the J gene TRBJ2-1, with 7 bases matching TRBD1. The CDR3 has 15 amino acids. The germline CDR1 and CDR2 sequences are SGHRS and YFSETQ. The V and J ends lost 5 bases and 2 bases, in that order; junction bases with no gene match: 7. This CDR3 reads CASSWDSTTYNEQFF. The CDR3 nucleotides are TGCGCCAGCAGTTGGGACAGTACGACCTACAATGAGCAGTTCTTC.

This chain links TRBV10-1 with TRBJ1-1; unclear D gene. Trimming shortened V by 2 bases and J by 2 bases, and 6 bases separated the two germline ends. Germline values: CDR1 WNHNN, CDR2 SYGVQD (reference sequence). The CDR3 is 13 residues long. Here the CDR3 reads CASSETPNTEAFF. DNA for the CDR3: TGCGCCAGCAGTGAGACACCTAACACTGAAGCTTTCTTT.

The chain recombines TRBV6-1 with TRBJ2-7, with 12 bases aligning to TRBD2. The V gene's germline CDR1 is MNHNS and CDR2 SASEGT. This CDR3 comprises 17 residues. The J segment lost 5 bases and the V segment lost 3 bases, leaving 11 bases of the junction unmatched. CDR3 DNA: TGTGCCAGCAGTGACAGTAGACTAGCGGGAGATCGCAACGAGCAGTACTTC. As protein: CASSDSRLAGDRNEQYF.

CDR3 in amino acids: CASSPPNLSGNTIYF. The CDR3 nucleotides read TGTGCCAGCTCACCCCCTAACCTCTCTGGAAACACCATATATTTT. The gene calls are TRBV18 and TRBJ1-3; no firm D call. This CDR3 contains 15 residues. V was cut by 3 bases and J by 0 bases, with 9 bases left in between. The V gene's germline CDR1 is KGHSH and CDR2 LQKENI.